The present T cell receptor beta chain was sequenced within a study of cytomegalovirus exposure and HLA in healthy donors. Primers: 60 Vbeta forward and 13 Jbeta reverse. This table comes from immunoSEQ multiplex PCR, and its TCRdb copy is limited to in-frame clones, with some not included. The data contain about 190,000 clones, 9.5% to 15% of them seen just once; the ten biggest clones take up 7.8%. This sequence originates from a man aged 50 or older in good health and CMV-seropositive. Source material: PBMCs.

In nucleotides, the CDR3 is TGTGCCAGCAGCTGGGCCTTAGACGAAGACTACGAGCAGTACTTC. Translating gives CASSWALDEDYEQYF. This chain connects TRBV5-6 to TRBJ2-7; D is ambiguous. Trimming pared 3 bases from V and 3 bases from J, leaving 16 bases between. There are 15 residues in the CDR3. Germline CDR1 and CDR2: SGHDT and YYEEEE.